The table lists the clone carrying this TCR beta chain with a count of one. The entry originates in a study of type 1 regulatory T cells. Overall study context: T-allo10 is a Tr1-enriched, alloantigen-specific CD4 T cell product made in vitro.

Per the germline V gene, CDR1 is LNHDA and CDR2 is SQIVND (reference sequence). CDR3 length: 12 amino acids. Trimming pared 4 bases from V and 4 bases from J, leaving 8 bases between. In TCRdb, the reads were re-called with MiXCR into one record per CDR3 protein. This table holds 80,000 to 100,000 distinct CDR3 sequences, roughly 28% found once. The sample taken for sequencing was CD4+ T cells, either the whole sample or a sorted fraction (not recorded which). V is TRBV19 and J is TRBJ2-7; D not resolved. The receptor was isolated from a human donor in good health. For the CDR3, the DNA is TGTGCCAGTAGTAAAGGCGTGTACGAGCAGTACTTC. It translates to CASSKGVYEQYF.